Following are 2 T cell receptor beta chains from one sample sequenced in a study of cytomegalovirus exposure and HLA in healthy donors. This PCR relied on a set of 60 Vbeta primers and 13 Jbeta primers. Profiled with immunoSEQ multiplex PCR; TCRdb holds only in-frame clones, not every one. Of 110,000 to 150,000 clones listed, 60% to 75% are singletons. The material sequenced was PBMCs. The receptors come from a man aged 25 to 45 in good health and CMV-seronegative.

J is TRBJ2-2 and V is TRBV7-3, with 7 bases fitting TRBD1. Trimming at V came to 3 bases and at J to 4 bases, leaving 11 bases not matched to a gene. Germline-derived CDR1 and CDR2 are SGHTA and FQGTGA. The CDR3 is 17 amino acids. The CDR3 here is CASSLLGGPSGTGELFF. In DNA form, the CDR3 reads TGTGCCAGCAGCTTGCTAGGGGGCCCCTCGGGCACCGGGGAGCTGTTTTTT.

This sequence joins TRBV5-4 and TRBJ1-1; 9 bases fit TRBD1. Germline assignment: CDR1 SGHNT and CDR2 YYREEE (reference sequence). With 1 base clipped from V and 1 base from J, the junction kept 8 bases outside the gene matches. This CDR3 spans 17 amino acids. The CDR3: CASSLKGTGLGNTEAFF. The CDR3 region has the DNA TGTGCCAGCAGCTTGAAAGGGACAGGGCTGGGGAACACTGAAGCTTTCTTT.